These T cell receptor beta chains were read from a single sample in a study of tumor-infiltrating lymphocytes in oesophageal squamous cell carcinoma. TCRdb re-analysed the PCR reads in MiXCR, keeping a single row per CDR3 protein. The data show roughly 20,000 distinct CDR3 sequences, with around 41% seen just once and roughly 14% held by the top ten. The sequenced material came from normal esophageal tissue next to the tumor. All receptors derive from a male donor with esophageal squamous cell carcinoma. Both conserved end residues are part of each CDR3. D genes are given only for firm matches. Clone size, where shown, is once, few, many, or a class for clones that have expanded.

cdr3_nt	cdr3_aa	v_call	j_call	clone_size	d_call
TGTGCCAGCAGCTTTTTGGTCTCAGGACAGGGCTACGAGCAGTACTTC	CASSFLVSGQGYEQYF	TRBV7-2	TRBJ2-7	-	TRBD1
TGTGCCAGCAGCTGGGCGAACACCGGGGAGCTGTACTTC	CASSWANTGELYF	TRBV7-6	TRBJ2-3	few	-
TGTGCCAGCAGCTTAGTGGACGAGCAGTTCTTC	CASSLVDEQFF	TRBV7-6	TRBJ2-1	many	-
TGTGCCAGCAGTTTTCGACAGGGACAAGAGACCCAGTACTTC	CASSFRQGQETQYF	TRBV6-1	TRBJ2-5	-	TRBD1
TGTGCCAGCAGCTTACCAGGGGTAACCTACGAGCAGTACTTC	CASSLPGVTYEQYF	TRBV7-8	TRBJ2-7	-	-
TGTGCCAGCAGTGAATCTCCAGGTTCGGACACTGAAGCTTTCTTT	CASSESPGSDTEAFF	TRBV2	TRBJ1-1	many	-
TGCAGTGCTAGTGACGGGGGAGGTGGCTACACCTTC	CSASDGGGGYTF	TRBV20-1	TRBJ1-2	-	-
TGTGCCAGCAGTTCCGACTACAGGGAAACGCAGTATTTT	CASSSDYRETQYF	TRBV2	TRBJ2-3	many	-
TGTGCCAGCAGTCTTGGAGGCGGGAGACTGGAGACCCAGTACTTC	CASSLGGGRLETQYF	TRBV28	TRBJ2-5	many	TRBD2
TGTGCCAGCAGCTGGTCAGGGGGAAGGTCTAACTATGGCTACACCTTC	CASSWSGGRSNYGYTF	TRBV7-6	TRBJ1-2	-	TRBD1
TGTGCCAGCAGTGCCGCTAGCGGGGCCTACAATGAGCAGTTCTTC	CASSAASGAYNEQFF	TRBV6-2/TRBV6-3	TRBJ2-1	-	TRBD2
TGTGCCAGCAGTTCGCGACAGTACAATGAGCAGTTCTTC	CASSSRQYNEQFF	TRBV12-3/TRBV12-4	TRBJ2-1	many	-
TGTGCCACCAGCAGACCCGGGACCTACGCCGGGTTCTTC	CATSRPGTYAGFF	TRBV15	TRBJ2-1	-	-
TGTGCCAGCAGCTCCCTTGGGGGGAACACCGGGGAGCTGTTTTTT	CASSSLGGNTGELFF	TRBV5-6	TRBJ2-2	many	-
TGCGCCAGCAGTTCGGGGATAAGCTCTGGAAACACCATATATTTT	CASSSGISSGNTIYF	TRBV10-1	TRBJ1-3	-	-
TGTGCCAGCAGCCCGCCTTGGCACACAGATACGCAGTATTTT	CASSPPWHTDTQYF	TRBV27	TRBJ2-3	medium-sized	-
TGTGCCAGCAGCTCGCCCCGGACACGTTCCTACGAGCAGTACTTC	CASSSPRTRSYEQYF	TRBV7-3	TRBJ2-7	medium-sized	-
TGTGCCAGCAGCTTAGGTTCTAGCGGGAGCTCCTACGAGCAGTACTTC	CASSLGSSGSSYEQYF	TRBV7-8	TRBJ2-7	-	TRBD2
TGTGCCAGCAGCTTAGAAGGATATAGCAATCAGCCCCAGCATTTT	CASSLEGYSNQPQHF	TRBV7-8	TRBJ1-5	-	-
TGTGCCAGCAGTTACTCCCGAACAGGGTCAAAAGAGCAGTTCTTC	CASSYSRTGSKEQFF	TRBV6-6	TRBJ2-1	medium-sized	-
TGTGCCAGCAGGCCCGGGCAGGGGGAGCAGTACTTC	CASRPGQGEQYF	TRBV11-3	TRBJ2-4	-	TRBD1
TGTGCCAGCAGCTTAGGGGGACGGACGGGTGAAAAACTGTTTTTT	CASSLGGRTGEKLFF	TRBV7-9	TRBJ1-4	-	-
TGCAGCGTTACCCGGGGGGCCTTAACTAGCGGGAGGTTCTTC	CSVTRGALTSGRFF	TRBV29-1	TRBJ2-1	-	TRBD2
TGTGCCAGCAGCTTAGGGACAGGGCTCAACGAGCAGTACTTC	CASSLGTGLNEQYF	TRBV7-4	TRBJ2-7	-	TRBD1
TGTGCCAGCTCTCGGGACAGGGCGTCTCTCGAGCAGTACTTC	CASSRDRASLEQYF	TRBV18	TRBJ2-7	-	TRBD1
TGTGCCAGCAGTTGGGGGGGAGGGCCTAGGGATGAGCAGTTCTTC	CASSWGGGPRDEQFF	TRBV19	TRBJ2-1	few	TRBD2
TGTGCCACCAGTGATTTTAGCGGGATTGGGCACAATGAGCAGTTCTTC	CATSDFSGIGHNEQFF	TRBV24-1	TRBJ2-1	many	TRBD2
TGTGCCAGCAGCTTAGCCTTCGGGACAGGGATGGAGACCCAGTACTTC	CASSLAFGTGMETQYF	TRBV11-3	TRBJ2-5	-	TRBD1
TGCGCCAGCAGCTTTAGGAACGACTACGAGCAGTACTTC	CASSFRNDYEQYF	TRBV5-4	TRBJ2-7	many	-